This T cell receptor (beta chain) was recovered during a study of cytomegalovirus exposure and HLA in healthy donors. Background on the study: The roughly 120 million unique TCR beta sequences, from about 179 million T cells, were found by an earlier analysis.

The study ran its PCR with 60 Vbeta and 13 Jbeta primers. Clones were read by immunoSEQ multiplex PCR, and TCRdb kept only the in-frame ones, dropping some. The data hold around 130,000 clones, with about 86% observed a single time. Overall study results and limits: Published work reported that the classifier diagnosed cytomegalovirus status with high specificity and sensitivity. Some public TCRs appeared in many individuals, while most sequences were rare. In a later analysis, V- and J-gene trimming of beta chains associated with a DCLRE1C missense variant, replicated independently.

Deletions cut 4 bases from V and 1 base from J, with 8 bases between. CDR3 length equals 13 residues. Germline CDR1 and CDR2: SGHDT and YYEEEE. As regards this clone: Its antigen is unidentified.

Sequencing input: PBMCs. This chain connects TRBV5-6 to TRBJ1-1; no definite D call. The receptor was isolated from a man between 18 and 29 years old in good health and CMV-seronegative. CDR3 DNA sequence: TGTGCCAGCAGCCTCTATGAGAACACTGAAGCTTTCTTT. Residues: CASSLYENTEAFF.